This TCR beta chain was sequenced during a study of blood T cell repertoires in COVID-19. Produced via immunoSEQ multiplex PCR; TCRdb's table is partial and in-frame only. The sample lists 200,000 to 250,000 clones; approximately 90% were seen once. CDR1 is MDHEN, CDR2 SYDVKM, per germline. The length of the CDR3 is 15 residues. V dropped 1 base and J dropped 7 bases, with 13 bases sitting between them. The source is a man aged 30-40 years who had recovered from COVID-19. Sequencing input: PBMCs or T cells enriched from blood (not recorded which). V and J are TRBV28 and TRBJ1-4; TRBD1 is a possible D gene (5 bases). The DNA of the CDR3 is TGTGCCAGCAGTTTATTGAACAGGCGAGGTGAAAAACTGTTTTTT. Translation gives CASSLLNRRGEKLFF.